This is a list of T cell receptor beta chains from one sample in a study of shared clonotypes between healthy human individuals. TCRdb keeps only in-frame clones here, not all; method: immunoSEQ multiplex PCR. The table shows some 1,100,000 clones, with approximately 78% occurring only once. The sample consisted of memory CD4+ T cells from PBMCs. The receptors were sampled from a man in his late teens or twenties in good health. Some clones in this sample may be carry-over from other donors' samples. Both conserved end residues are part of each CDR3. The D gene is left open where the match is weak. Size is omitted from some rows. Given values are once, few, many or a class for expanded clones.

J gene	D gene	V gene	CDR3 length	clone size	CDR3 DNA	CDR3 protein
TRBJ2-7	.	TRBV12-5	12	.	TGTGCTAGTGGTTTGGGGATCTACGAGCAGTACTTC	CASGLGIYEQYF
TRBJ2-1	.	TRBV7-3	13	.	TGTGCCAGCAGCCTGGAACATAGCGTGGAGCAGTTCTTC	CASSLEHSVEQFF
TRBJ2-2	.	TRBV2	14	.	TGTGCCAGCAGGAGGAACAGAAACACCGGGGAGCTGTTTTTT	CASRRNRNTGELFF
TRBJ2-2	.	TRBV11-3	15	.	TGTGCCAGCAGCTTAGATCCCCGTTTATCCGGGGAGCTGTTTTTT	CASSLDPRLSGELFF
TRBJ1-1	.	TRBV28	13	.	TGTGCCAGCAGTTTACAGAAGTACACTGAAGCTTTCTTT	CASSLQKYTEAFF
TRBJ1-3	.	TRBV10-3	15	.	TGTGCCAGCGGGGAGAGAGACTTCTCTGGAAACACCATATATTTT	CASGERDFSGNTIYF
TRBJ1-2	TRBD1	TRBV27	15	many	TGTGCCAGCAGTCTTTGGGCAGGGGGAATTTACGGCTACACCTTC	CASSLWAGGIYGYTF
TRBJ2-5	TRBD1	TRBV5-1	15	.	TGCGCCAGCGCAAACGCCGGGACAGGGGAAGAGACCCAGTACTTC	CASANAGTGEETQYF
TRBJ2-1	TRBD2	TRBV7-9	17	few	TGTGCCAGCAGTTCGTCTGGGGGTAGCGGGAGGGTCAATGAGCAGTTCTTC	CASSSSGGSGRVNEQFF
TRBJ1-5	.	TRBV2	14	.	TGTGCCAGCAGTGACGGCAGGGTCAATCAGCCCCAGCATTTT	CASSDGRVNQPQHF
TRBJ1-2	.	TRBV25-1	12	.	TGTGCCAGCAGTCCGGGGGCGGGCGGCTACACCTTC	CASSPGAGGYTF
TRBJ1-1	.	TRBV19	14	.	TGTGCCAGTAGTATGTACAGGTGGAACACTGAAGCTTTCTTT	CASSMYRWNTEAFF
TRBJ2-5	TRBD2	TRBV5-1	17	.	TGCGCCAGCAGCGTAGGACTAGCGGGATTACTAGGAGAGACCCAGTACTTC	CASSVGLAGLLGETQYF
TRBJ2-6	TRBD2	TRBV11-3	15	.	TGTGCCAGCAGCGCTGGGGGGGCTGGGGCCAACGTCCTGACTTTC	CASSAGGAGANVLTF
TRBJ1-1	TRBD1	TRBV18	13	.	TGTGCCAGCTCCCTAGGACAGGACACTGAAGCTTTCTTT	CASSLGQDTEAFF
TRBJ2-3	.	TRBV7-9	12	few	TGTGCCAGCAGCCTAGGCACAGATACGCAGTATTTT	CASSLGTDTQYF
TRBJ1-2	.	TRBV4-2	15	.	TGTGCCAGCAGCCAAGATGGGAATGGGAACTATGGCTACACCTTC	CASSQDGNGNYGYTF
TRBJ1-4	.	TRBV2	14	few	TGTGCCAGCAGTGAAGGTGCAACTAATGAAAAACTGTTTTTT	CASSEGATNEKLFF
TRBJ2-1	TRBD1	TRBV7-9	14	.	TGTGCCAGCAGCTCAGGGACAGGGTTCGATGAGCAGTTCTTC	CASSSGTGFDEQFF
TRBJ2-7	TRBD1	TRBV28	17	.	TGTGCCAGCATCCCCGGGACAGAGGTGAAGACCTCCTACGAGCAGTACTTC	CASIPGTEVKTSYEQYF
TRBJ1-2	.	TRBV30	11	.	TGTGCCTGGAGTGTTGGGGCCGGCTACACCTTC	CAWSVGAGYTF
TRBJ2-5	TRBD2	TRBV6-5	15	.	TGTGCCAGCAGTTACCAGACGGGGGGTCAAGAGACCCAGTACTTC	CASSYQTGGQETQYF
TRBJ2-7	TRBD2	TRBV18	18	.	TGTGCCAGCTCGTTTACCGGGACTAGCGGGAGGGGATCCTACGAGCAGTACTTC	CASSFTGTSGRGSYEQYF
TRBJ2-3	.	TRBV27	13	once	TGTGCCAGCAGTGAGATAGCGCGAGATACGCAGTATTTT	CASSEIARDTQYF
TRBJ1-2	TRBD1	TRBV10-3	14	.	TGTGCCATCAGAGCGGGACAGGCGATCTATGGCTACACCTTC	CAIRAGQAIYGYTF
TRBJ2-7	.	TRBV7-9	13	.	TGTGCCAGCAGCTTAATGACAGGTGTTGAGCAGTACTTC	CASSLMTGVEQYF
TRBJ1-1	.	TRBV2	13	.	TGTGCCAGCCGCGGACAGACTGACACTGAAGCTTTCTTT	CASRGQTDTEAFF
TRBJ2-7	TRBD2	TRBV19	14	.	TGTGCCAGTACCCTCACTAGCGGGCCTTACGAGCAGTACTTC	CASTLTSGPYEQYF
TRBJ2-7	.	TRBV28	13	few	TGTGCCATCCTACCCGGAGGGGGCGGAGAGCAGTACTTC	CAILPGGGGEQYF
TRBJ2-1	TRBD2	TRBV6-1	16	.	TGTGCCAGCAGTGAACGCGGGAGAAGGTCCTACAATGAGCAGTTCTTC	CASSERGRRSYNEQFF
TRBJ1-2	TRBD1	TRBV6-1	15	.	TGTGCCAGCACCAAACAACAGGGGGAGCACTATGGCTACACCTTC	CASTKQQGEHYGYTF
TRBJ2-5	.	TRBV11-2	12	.	TGTGCCAGCAGACGCAGCGGGGAGACCCAGTACTTC	CASRRSGETQYF
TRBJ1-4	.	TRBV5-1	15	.	TGCGCCAGCAGCTTACCCAGTGGCACTAGTGAAAAACTGCTTTTT	CASSLPSGTSEKLLF
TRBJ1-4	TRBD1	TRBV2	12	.	TGTGCCAGCAGGGGTTATGACAGGGAGGCGTTTTTT	CASRGYDREAFF
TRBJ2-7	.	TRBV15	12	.	TGTGCCACCAGCAGAGATTCGAGCGAGCAGTACTTC	CATSRDSSEQYF
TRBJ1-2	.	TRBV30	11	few	TGTGCCTGGAGTGGCAACTATGGCTACACCTTC	CAWSGNYGYTF
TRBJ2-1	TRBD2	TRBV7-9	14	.	TGTGCCAGCAGCTTCAGCGGGAGGGCCAATGAGCAGTTCTTC	CASSFSGRANEQFF
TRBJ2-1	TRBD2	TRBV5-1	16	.	TGCGCCAGCAGGATATCCGGGGGGAGCTCCTACAATGAGCAGTTCTTC	CASRISGGSSYNEQFF
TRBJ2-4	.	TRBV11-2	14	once	TGTGCCAGCAGCTTGGCGGGGGCGCAGAACATTCAGTACTTC	CASSLAGAQNIQYF
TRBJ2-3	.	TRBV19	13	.	TGTGCCAGTACGGGCCGAAGCACAGATACGCAGTATTTT	CASTGRSTDTQYF
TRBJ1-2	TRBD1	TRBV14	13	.	TGTGCCAGCAGCCGACAGGGTAGCTATGGCTACACCTTC	CASSRQGSYGYTF
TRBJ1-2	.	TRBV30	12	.	TGTGCCTGGAACGCGGAACCATATGGCTACACCTTC	CAWNAEPYGYTF
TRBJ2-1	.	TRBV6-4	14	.	TGTGCCAGCAGCCCCACCGGGACTCATGATGAGCAGTTCTTC	CASSPTGTHDEQFF
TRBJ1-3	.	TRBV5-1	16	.	TGCGCCAGCAGCTTGGCGGGATTTTCCTCTGGAAACACCATATATTTT	CASSLAGFSSGNTIYF
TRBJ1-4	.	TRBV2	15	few	TGTGCCAGCACTCCTAATGACGGCCCTAATGAAAAACTGTTTTTT	CASTPNDGPNEKLFF
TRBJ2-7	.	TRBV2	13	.	TGTGCCAGCAGGACGCTAGACGGCTACGAGCAGTACTTC	CASRTLDGYEQYF
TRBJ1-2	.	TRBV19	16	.	TGTGCCAGTAGTATAGATTTTTCCCGGGGCGGCTATGGCTACACCTTC	CASSIDFSRGGYGYTF
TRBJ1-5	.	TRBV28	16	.	TGTGCCAGCAGTCCACCGGGGAGGGGTAGCAATCAGCCCCAGCATTTT	CASSPPGRGSNQPQHF
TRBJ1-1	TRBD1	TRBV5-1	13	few	TGCGCCAGCAGCGAGGGACAGGGCCCTGAAGCTTTCTTT	CASSEGQGPEAFF
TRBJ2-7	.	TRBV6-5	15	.	TGTGCCAGCAGTTACTCGAGACCCCCGCCCTACGAGCAGTACTTC	CASSYSRPPPYEQYF
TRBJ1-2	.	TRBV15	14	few	TGTGCCACCAGCAGAGAGTCTCAGGGTTATGGCTACACCTTC	CATSRESQGYGYTF
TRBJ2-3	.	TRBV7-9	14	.	TGTGCCAGCAGCTCGGTCAGCGTCACAGATACGCAGTATTTT	CASSSVSVTDTQYF
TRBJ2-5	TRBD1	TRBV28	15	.	TGTGCCAGCAGTCCTCAGGGGGCGGGTCGGGAGACCCAGTACTTC	CASSPQGAGRETQYF
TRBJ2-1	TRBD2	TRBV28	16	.	TGTGCCAGCTTGGTGACTAGCGGAGGTCCCTACAATGAGCAGTTCTTC	CASLVTSGGPYNEQFF
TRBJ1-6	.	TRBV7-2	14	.	TGTGCCAGCAGCTTAAAACAGGGCAATTCACCCCTCCACTTT	CASSLKQGNSPLHF
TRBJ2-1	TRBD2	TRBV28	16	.	TGTGCCAGCAGCGAACTCAGCGGGAGGTACTACAATGAGCAGTTCTTC	CASSELSGRYYNEQFF
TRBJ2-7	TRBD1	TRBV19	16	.	TGTGCCAGTAGTAATAGAGGGGGACAGGGATCCTACGAGCAGTACTTC	CASSNRGGQGSYEQYF
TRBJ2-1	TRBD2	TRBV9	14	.	TGTGCCAGCAGCGTAAGCGGGAGGGATGATGAGCAGTTCTTC	CASSVSGRDDEQFF
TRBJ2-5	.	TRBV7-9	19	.	TGTGCCAGCAGCTTACGACGGCAAACGGGGACGGTTCACCAAGAGACCCAGTACTTC	CASSLRRQTGTVHQETQYF